What follows describes a single TCR beta chain. Measured with immunoSEQ multiplex PCR; TCRdb has only the in-frame clones, and not every one. The sample lists tens of thousands of clones, 90% to 95% occurring once. This entry is derived from a study of control samples from healthy donors and cancer patients. CDR3 size: 13 residues. The germline gives CDR1 SQVTM, CDR2 ANQGSEA. V was trimmed by 0 bases and J by 4 bases, leaving 7 bases between them. This sequence joins TRBV29-1 and TRBJ1-5; unclear D gene. The source is a man in his fifties with lung cancer. The sequenced sample was PBMCs. The CDR3 DNA reads TGCAGCGTTGAAGATCAACCGAATCAGCCCCAGCATTTT. Translating gives CSVEDQPNQPQHF.